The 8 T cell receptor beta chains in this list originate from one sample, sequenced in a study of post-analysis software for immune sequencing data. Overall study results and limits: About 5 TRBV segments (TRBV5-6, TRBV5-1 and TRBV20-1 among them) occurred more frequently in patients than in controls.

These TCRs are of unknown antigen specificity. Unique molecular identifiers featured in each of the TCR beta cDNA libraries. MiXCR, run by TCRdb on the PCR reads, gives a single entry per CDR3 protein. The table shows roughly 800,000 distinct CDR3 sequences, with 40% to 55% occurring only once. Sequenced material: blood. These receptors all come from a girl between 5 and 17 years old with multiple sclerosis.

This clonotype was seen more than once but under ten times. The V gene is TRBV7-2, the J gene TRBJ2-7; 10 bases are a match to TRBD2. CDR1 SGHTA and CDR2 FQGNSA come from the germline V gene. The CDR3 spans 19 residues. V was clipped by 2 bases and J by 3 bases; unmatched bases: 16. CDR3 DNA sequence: TGTGCCAGCAGCTTATCCGGATCACTAGCGGGAACAAGCATCTACGAGCAGTACTTC. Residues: CASSLSGSLAGTSIYEQYF.

This CDR3 is CASSWDGPNPNYGYTF. The CDR3 bases are TGTGCCAGCAGTTGGGACGGACCGAACCCTAACTATGGCTACACCTTC. The chain links TRBV12-3 or TRBV12-4 to TRBJ1-2, with TRBD1 as a possible D gene (5 bases). The CDR3 runs to 16 residues. V gave up 4 bases and J gave up 0 bases, with 15 bases separating them.

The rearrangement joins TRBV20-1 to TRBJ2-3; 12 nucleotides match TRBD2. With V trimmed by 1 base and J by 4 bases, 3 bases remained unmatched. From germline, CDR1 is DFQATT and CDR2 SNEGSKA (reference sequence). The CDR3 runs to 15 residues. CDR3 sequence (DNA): TGCAGTGCTAGAGGTCTAGCGGGAGGGCCAGATACGCAGTATTTT. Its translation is CSARGLAGGPDTQYF.

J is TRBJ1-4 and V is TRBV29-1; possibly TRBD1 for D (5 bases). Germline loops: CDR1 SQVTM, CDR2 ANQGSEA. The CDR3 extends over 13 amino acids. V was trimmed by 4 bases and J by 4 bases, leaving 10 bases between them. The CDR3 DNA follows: TGCAGCGTTGGAAGGGGACGTAATGAAAAACTGTTTTTT. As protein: CSVGRGRNEKLFF.

CDR3 nucleotides: TGTGCCAGCAGTTTAGGACAGGGGGCCAATGAGCAGTTCTTC. It encodes CASSLGQGANEQFF. This chain uses TRBV12-3 or TRBV12-4 with TRBJ2-1; 10 nucleotides agree with TRBD1. The length of the CDR3 is 14 residues. The ends lost 1 base at V and 6 bases at J; junction bases unmatched: 0.

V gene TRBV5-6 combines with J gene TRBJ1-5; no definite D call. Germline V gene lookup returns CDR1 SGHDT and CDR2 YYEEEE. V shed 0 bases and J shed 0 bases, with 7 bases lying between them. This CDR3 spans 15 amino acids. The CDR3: CASSLGTNSNQPQHF. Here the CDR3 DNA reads TGTGCCAGCAGCTTGGGGACTAATAGCAATCAGCCCCAGCATTTT. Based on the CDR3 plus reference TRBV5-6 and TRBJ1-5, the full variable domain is DAGVTQSPTHLIKTRGQQVTLRCSPKSGHDTVSWYQQALGQGPQFIFQYYEEEERQRGNFPDRFSGHQFPNYSSELNVNALLLGDSALYLCASSLGTNSNQPQHFGDGTRLSIL.

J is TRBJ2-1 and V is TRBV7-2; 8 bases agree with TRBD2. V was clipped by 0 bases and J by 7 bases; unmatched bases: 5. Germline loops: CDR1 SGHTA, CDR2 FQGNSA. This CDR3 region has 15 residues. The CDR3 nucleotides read TGTGCCAGCAGCTTAGCCGGGAGGGCGCTTAATGAGCAGTTCTTC. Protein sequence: CASSLAGRALNEQFF.

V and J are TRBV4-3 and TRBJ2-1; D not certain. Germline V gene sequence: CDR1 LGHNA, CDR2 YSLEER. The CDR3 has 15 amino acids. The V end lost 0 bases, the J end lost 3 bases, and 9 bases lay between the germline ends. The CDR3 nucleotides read TGCGCCAGCAGCCAAGATTGGAGTAGCTACAATGAGCAGTTCTTC. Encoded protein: CASSQDWSSYNEQFF.